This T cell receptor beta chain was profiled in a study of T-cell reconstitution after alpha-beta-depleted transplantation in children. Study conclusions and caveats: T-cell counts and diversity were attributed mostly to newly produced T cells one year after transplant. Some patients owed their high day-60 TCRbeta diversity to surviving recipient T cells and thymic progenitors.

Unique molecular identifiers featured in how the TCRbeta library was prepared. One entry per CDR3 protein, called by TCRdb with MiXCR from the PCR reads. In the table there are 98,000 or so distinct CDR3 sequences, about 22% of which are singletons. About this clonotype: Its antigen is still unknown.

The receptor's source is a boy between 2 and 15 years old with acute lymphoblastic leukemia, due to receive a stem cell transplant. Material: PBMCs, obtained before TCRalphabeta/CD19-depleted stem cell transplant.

The CDR3 coding sequence is TGCGCCAGCAGCTTCCTCGGGATCAGCACTGAAGCTTTCTTT. It codes for CASSFLGISTEAFF. V is TRBV5-1 and J is TRBJ1-1, with unresolved D. Per the germline V gene, CDR1 is SGHRS and CDR2 is YFSETQ. The V and J ends lost 2 bases and 4 bases respectively, with 12 bases between them. CDR3 length: 14 residues. The full variable domain, completed using reference TRBV5-1 and TRBJ1-1, is KAGVTQTPRYLIKTRGQQVTLSCSPISGHRSVSWYQQTPGQGLQFLFEYFSETQRNKGNFPGRFSGRQFSNSRSEMNVSTLELGDSALYLCASSFLGISTEAFFGQGTRLTVV.